This entry features one T cell receptor (beta chain) sequence. The sample comes from a study of blood T cells in healthy people across ages. Trimming cost V 5 bases and J 3 bases, with 10 bases left between them. CDR3 size: 13 residues. Germline V lookup: CDR1 LNHDA, CDR2 SQIVND (reference sequence). The second PCR ran roughly 6 to 11 cycles with a sample-barcoded 5' primer and J-beta primers. TCRdb ran MiXCR on the 5' RACE reads and lists one entry per CDR3 protein. The sample shows about 1.5 million distinct CDR3 sequences, about 43% of them seen only once. This receptor was obtained from a woman under 30 in good health. The chain combines TRBV19 with TRBJ1-2, with D unclear. The sequencing input was blood. Here the CDR3 DNA reads TGTGCCAGTAGTTTCGACCTCGACTATGGCTACACCTTC. It specifies CASSFDLDYGYTF.